Included here is one T cell receptor beta chain sequence, with context. The data were taken from a study of blood T cell repertoires in COVID-19. At the level of the study: Both acute and convalescent COVID-19 samples were obtained from the United States, Italy and Spain. T cells, B-cell-depleted T cells, or PBMCs supplied cDNA or gDNA.

Researchers sorted participants into cohorts using their self-reported clinical history. Sequencing was performed with immunoSEQ multiplex PCR; in TCRdb, only in-frame clones are kept and a portion is missing. The sample lists roughly 250,000 clones, 80% to 90% occurring once. The CDR3 has 20 residues. Material for sequencing was PBMCs or T cells enriched from blood (not recorded which). The sequence was collected from a woman aged 40 to 50 who had been exposed to COVID-19. The V and J genes are TRBV21-1 and TRBJ1-5; the table calls TRBD1, which could not be checked here. TRBV21-1 is a known pseudogene. CDR3 sequence reads: CASSKEGQERGEYSNQPQHF. In DNA, the CDR3 is TGTGCCAGCAGCAAAGAGGGACAGGAAAGGGGGGAATATAGCAATCAGCCCCAGCATTTT.